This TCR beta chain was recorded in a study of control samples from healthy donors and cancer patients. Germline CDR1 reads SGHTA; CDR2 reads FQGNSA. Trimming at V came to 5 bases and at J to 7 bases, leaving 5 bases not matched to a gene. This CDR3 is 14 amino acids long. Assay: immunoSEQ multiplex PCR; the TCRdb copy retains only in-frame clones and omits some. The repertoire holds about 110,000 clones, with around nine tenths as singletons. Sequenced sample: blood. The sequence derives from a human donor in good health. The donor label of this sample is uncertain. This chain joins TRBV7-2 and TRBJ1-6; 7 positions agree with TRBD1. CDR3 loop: CASSRQGSNSPLHF. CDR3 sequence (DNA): TGTGCCAGCAGCAGACAGGGCAGCAATTCACCCCTCCACTTT.